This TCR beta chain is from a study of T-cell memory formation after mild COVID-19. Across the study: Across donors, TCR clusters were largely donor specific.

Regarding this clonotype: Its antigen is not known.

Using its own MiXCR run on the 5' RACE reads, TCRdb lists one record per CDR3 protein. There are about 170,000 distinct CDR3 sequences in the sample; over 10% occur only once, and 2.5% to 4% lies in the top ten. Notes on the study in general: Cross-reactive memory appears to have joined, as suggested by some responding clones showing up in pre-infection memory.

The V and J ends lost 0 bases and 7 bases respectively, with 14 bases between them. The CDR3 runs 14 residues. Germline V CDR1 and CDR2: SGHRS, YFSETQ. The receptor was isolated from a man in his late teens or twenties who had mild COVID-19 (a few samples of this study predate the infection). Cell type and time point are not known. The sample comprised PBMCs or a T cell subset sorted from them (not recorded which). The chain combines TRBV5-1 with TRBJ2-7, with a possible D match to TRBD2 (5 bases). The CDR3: CASSLAVMTGEQYF. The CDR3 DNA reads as TGCGCCAGCAGCTTGGCGGTAATGACGGGGGAGCAGTACTTC. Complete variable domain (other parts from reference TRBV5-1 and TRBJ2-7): KAGVTQTPRYLIKTRGQQVTLSCSPISGHRSVSWYQQTPGQGLQFLFEYFSETQRNKGNFPGRFSGRQFSNSRSEMNVSTLELGDSALYLCASSLAVMTGEQYFGPGTRLTVT.